These 6 T cell receptor beta chains originate from one sample sequenced in a study of tumor-infiltrating lymphocytes in oesophageal squamous cell carcinoma. From the PCR reads, TCRdb called clonotypes with MiXCR, one entry per CDR3 protein. Among about 11,000 distinct CDR3 sequences, under 60% were seen once, and the ten largest hold around a fifth. Sequenced material: esophageal tumor tissue. The receptors here all came from a female donor with esophageal squamous cell carcinoma.

This clonotype has just a few counts. This chain links TRBV7-2 with TRBJ2-5, with D maybe TRBD1 (6 bases). Germline CDR1 SGHTA, CDR2 FQGNSA. The germline V and J ends were trimmed by 7 bases and 7 bases, with 13 bases remaining between them. The CDR3 spans 12 residues. The CDR3 DNA reads TGTGCCAGCACCCTCTTAGGGGGGACCCAGTACTTC. Its protein product is CASTLLGGTQYF.

In this sample, this clonotype turned up a few times. This rearrangement joins TRBV10-3 to TRBJ2-1; TRBD2 aligns across 8 bases. The CDR3 length is 15 residues. The ends lost 6 bases at V and 2 bases at J; junction bases unmatched: 6. Germline lookup yields CDR1 ENHRY and CDR2 SYGVKD. In DNA form, the CDR3 reads TGTGCCATCAGAATCGATAGCGGGGCCTACAATGAGCAGTTCTTC. Translated, it gives CAIRIDSGAYNEQFF.

The chain links TRBV25-1 to TRBJ2-5, with D perhaps assigned TRBD1 or TRBD2 (5 bases each). Near its end, the DNA agrees better with TRBJ2-7, so the J call may be wrong. The CDR3 contains 15 residues. Germline CDR1 MGHDK, CDR2 SYGVNS. CDR3 bases: TGTGCCAGCAGTGAGTCCGAGGGGAAAGGGTACGAGCAGTACTTC. This translates into CASSESEGKGYEQYF.

About this clonotype: This may arise from a read error, as a much more abundant clone is one base away. The chain links TRBV5-1 to TRBJ2-5; D not resolved. The CDR3 consists of 12 residues. Trimming took off 4 bases at V and 2 bases at J, with 6 bases between the two ends. Germline V lookup: CDR1 SGHRS, CDR2 YFSETQ. The CDR3 reads CASSAGQETQYF. The CDR3 DNA is TGCGCCAGCAGCGCAGGTCAAGAGACCCAGTACTTC.

This rearrangement joins TRBV4-2 to TRBJ1-6; 8 bases line up with TRBD1. V was pared by 4 bases and J by 8 bases, with 4 bases of the junction left unmatched. CDR3 length equals 14 residues. Germline values: CDR1 LGHNA, CDR2 YNFKEQ. CDR3 in amino acids: CASSRGQGDSPLHF. DNA for the CDR3: TGTGCCAGCAGCCGAGGACAGGGTGATTCACCCCTCCACTTT.

This clonotype has a count of ten or more. The DNA of the CDR3 is TGTGCCAGCAGACTAGGACTAGCGGCCCCCCAAGAGACCCAGTACTTC. This translates into CASRLGLAAPQETQYF. This chain joins TRBV5-6 and TRBJ2-5; 10 nucleotides line up with TRBD2. The germline V gene has CDR1 SGHDT and CDR2 YYEEEE. The CDR3 covers 16 residues. Trimming cost V 5 bases and J 1 base; bases outside gene matches: 8.